These 3 T cell receptor beta chains originate from one sample sequenced in a study of radiotherapy plus CTLA-4 blockade in lung cancer. Data came from immunoSEQ multiplex PCR; TCRdb stores just in-frame clones and leaves some out. This repertoire shows 75,000 or so clones, 78% found once; its top ten account for around 7.1%. Sample: peripheral blood, taken from a patient treated with radiotherapy plus ipilimumab. The receptors were gathered from a human donor with non-small cell lung cancer who had a complete response to radiotherapy plus ipilimumab.

The chain combines TRBV7-8 with TRBJ1-4, with 8 positions matching TRBD1. The junction had 7 bases not matched to a gene; V was cut back by 5 bases and J by 5 bases. From germline, CDR1 is SGHVS and CDR2 FQNEAQ. The CDR3 consists of 15 residues. Written as DNA, the CDR3 is TGTGCCAGCAGCCCAACGACAGGGGAGAATGAAAAACTGTTTTTT. Residues: CASSPTTGENEKLFF.

This clone was recorded only once. Here the CDR3 reads CASSPDSGQPQHF. CDR3 sequence (DNA): TGTGCCAGCAGTCCGGACAGTGGCCAGCCCCAGCATTTT. The chain links TRBV6-5 to TRBJ1-5; tentative D call: TRBD1 (6 bases). The CDR3 length is 13 residues. Germline V gene data show CDR1 as MNHEY and CDR2 as SVGAGI. Trimming pared 5 bases from V and 7 bases from J, leaving 12 bases between.

The gene calls are TRBV5-1 and TRBJ2-3; D remains ambiguous. The V end lost 0 bases, the J end lost 5 bases, and 10 bases lay between the germline ends. The germline gives CDR1 SGHRS, CDR2 YFSETQ. CDR3 length: 14 residues. The CDR3 coding sequence is TGCGCCAGCAGCTTGGAGGCCGTTCGAGATACGCAGTATTTT. Translating gives CASSLEAVRDTQYF.